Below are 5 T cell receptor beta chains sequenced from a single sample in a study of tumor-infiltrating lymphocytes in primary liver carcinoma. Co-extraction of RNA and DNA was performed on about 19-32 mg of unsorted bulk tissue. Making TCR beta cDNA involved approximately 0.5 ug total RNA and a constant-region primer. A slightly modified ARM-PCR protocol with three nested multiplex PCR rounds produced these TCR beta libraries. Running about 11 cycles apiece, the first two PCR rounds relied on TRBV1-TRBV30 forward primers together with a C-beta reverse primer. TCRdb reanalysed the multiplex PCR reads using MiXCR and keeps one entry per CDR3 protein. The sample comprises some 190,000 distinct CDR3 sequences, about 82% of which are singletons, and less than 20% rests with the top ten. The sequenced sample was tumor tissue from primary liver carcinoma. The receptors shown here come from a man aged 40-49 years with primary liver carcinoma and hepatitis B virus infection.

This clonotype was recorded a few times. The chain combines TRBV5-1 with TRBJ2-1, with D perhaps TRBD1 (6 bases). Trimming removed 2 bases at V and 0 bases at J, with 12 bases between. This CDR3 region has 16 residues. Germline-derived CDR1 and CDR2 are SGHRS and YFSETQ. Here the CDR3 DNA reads TGCGCCAGCAGCTTCTGGACAGATAGCTCCTACAATGAGCAGTTCTTC. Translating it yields CASSFWTDSSYNEQFF.

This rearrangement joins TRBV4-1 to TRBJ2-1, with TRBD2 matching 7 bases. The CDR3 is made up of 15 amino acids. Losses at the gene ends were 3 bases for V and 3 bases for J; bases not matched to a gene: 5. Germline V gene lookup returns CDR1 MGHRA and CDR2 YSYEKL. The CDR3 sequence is CASSQGLMDYNEQFF. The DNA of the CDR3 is TGCGCCAGCAGCCAGGGACTAATGGACTACAATGAGCAGTTCTTC.

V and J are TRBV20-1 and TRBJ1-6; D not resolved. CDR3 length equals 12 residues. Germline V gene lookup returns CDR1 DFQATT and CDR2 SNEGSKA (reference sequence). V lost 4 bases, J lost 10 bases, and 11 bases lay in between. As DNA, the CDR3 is TGCAGTGCTAATAGACCCGGGTCACCCCTCCACTTT. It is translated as CSANRPGSPLHF.

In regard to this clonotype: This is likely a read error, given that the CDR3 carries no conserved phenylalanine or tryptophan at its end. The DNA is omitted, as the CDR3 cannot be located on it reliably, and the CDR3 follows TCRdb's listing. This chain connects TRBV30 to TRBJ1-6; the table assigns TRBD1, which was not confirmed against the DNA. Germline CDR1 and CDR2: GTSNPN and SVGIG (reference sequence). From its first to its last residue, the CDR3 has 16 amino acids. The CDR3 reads CAWRLQGASYNSPLYS.

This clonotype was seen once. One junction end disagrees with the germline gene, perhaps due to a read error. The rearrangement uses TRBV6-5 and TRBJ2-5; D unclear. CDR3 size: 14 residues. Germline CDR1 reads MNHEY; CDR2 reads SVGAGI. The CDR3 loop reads CTSSSLGGSGAQYF. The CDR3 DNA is TGTACCAGTAGCTCCCTAGGTGGCTCTGGGGCCCAGTACTTC.